The rows below give T cell receptor beta chains drawn from one sample of a study of OX40 agonist ivuxolimab in advanced cancers. Measured with immunoSEQ multiplex PCR; TCRdb has only the in-frame clones, and not every one. The sample contains about 89,000 clones, 90% to 95% of which appear only once. The input for sequencing was CD4+ or CD8+ T cells sorted from blood, taken in a trial of the OX40 agonist ivuxolimab. The receptors were gathered from an adult with an advanced solid tumor such as melanoma, head and neck, liver or kidney cancer. Each CDR3 is given with its conserved first and last residue. The D gene is left open where the match is weak. Part of the rows lack a size; the others show once, few, many or a class for expanded clones.

D	size	J	V	DNA	CDR3
.	.	TRBJ1-5	TRBV2	TGTGCCAGCAGGAGGGGCCCATACTTCAATCAGCCCCAGCATTTT	CASRRGPYFNQPQHF
TRBD1	.	TRBJ1-5	TRBV7-9	TGTGCCAGCAGCTCCTTAGGACACCAGGGGGTGAATCAGCCCCAGCATTTT	CASSSLGHQGVNQPQHF
TRBD1	.	TRBJ1-5	TRBV5-1	TGCGCCAGCAGCTTGGACTGGGACAGGGGTCATCAGCCCCAGCATTTT	CASSLDWDRGHQPQHF
TRBD2	.	TRBJ2-3	TRBV11-3	TGTGCCAGCAGCCGAAGTAGCGGGGGGTTGATGGGTACGCAGTATTTT	CASSRSSGGLMGTQYF
TRBD2	.	TRBJ2-1	TRBV15	TGTGCCACCAGCAGAGACGTTGTTAGCGGGAATGAGCAGTTCTTC	CATSRDVVSGNEQFF
TRBD2	once	TRBJ2-1	TRBV7-9	TGTGCCAGCAGCCAGACTAGCGGGAGACCCAATGAGCAGTTCTTC	CASSQTSGRPNEQFF
.	.	TRBJ2-3	TRBV27	TGTGCCAGCAGTTCATGGGATACGCAGTATTTT	CASSSWDTQYF
.	.	TRBJ2-7	TRBV7-9	TGTGCCAGCAGCCCCCGGGGGACCCTCAGCTCCTACGAGCAGTACTTC	CASSPRGTLSSYEQYF
TRBD2	.	TRBJ2-1	TRBV27	TGTGCCAGCAGTTTGCCCAGCGGGAGGGCCTGGAATGAGCAGTTCTTC	CASSLPSGRAWNEQFF
.	.	TRBJ2-1	TRBV7-3	TGTGCCAGCAGCTTAATGGTACAGAGCTCCTACAATGAGCAGTTCTTC	CASSLMVQSSYNEQFF
TRBD2	.	TRBJ2-3	TRBV29-1	TGCAGCGTTGAACGGACTAGGGCAACAGATACGCAGTATTTT	CSVERTRATDTQYF
.	.	TRBJ2-3	TRBV19	TGTGCCAGTAGTACCCGTGGGACAGATACGCAGTATTTT	CASSTRGTDTQYF
TRBD1	.	TRBJ1-6	TRBV30	TGTGCCTGGAACAGACAGGGACTCGGTTCACCCCTCCACTTT	CAWNRQGLGSPLHF
.	.	TRBJ2-5	TRBV28	TGTGCCAGCAGGCCCTCGGCAGGCCAAGAGACCCAGTACTTC	CASRPSAGQETQYF
TRBD1	.	TRBJ1-6	TRBV5-1	TGCGCCAGCAGCGCGACAGGGAACTCCTATAATTCACCCCTCCACTTT	CASSATGNSYNSPLHF
TRBD1	.	TRBJ1-5	TRBV18	TGTGCCAGTAACACAGGGGGCGCGGGTCAGCCCCAGCATTTT	CASNTGGAGQPQHF
.	.	TRBJ2-1	TRBV7-3	TGTGCCAGCAGCACGACAGTTTACAATGAGCAGTTCTTC	CASSTTVYNEQFF
.	.	TRBJ2-1	TRBV4-2	TGTGCCAGCAGCCAAGACGCAGAGGGTCCCTCCTACAATGAGCAGTTCTTC	CASSQDAEGPSYNEQFF
.	.	TRBJ2-3	TRBV15	TGTGCCACCAGCAGATCTGTCAGCTACACAGATACGCAGTATTTT	CATSRSVSYTDTQYF
.	once	TRBJ1-3	TRBV19	TGTGCCAGTTCATTTTTTGCTGGTGGAAACACCATATATTTT	CASSFFAGGNTIYF
.	.	TRBJ2-7	TRBV2	TGTGCCAGCGGTCAGTTCTACGAGCAGTACTTC	CASGQFYEQYF
.	.	TRBJ2-2	TRBV11-2	TGTGCCAGCAGCTTAGGGGGGCTGAACACCGGGGAGCTGTTTTTT	CASSLGGLNTGELFF
.	few	TRBJ1-2	TRBV2	TGTGCCAGCGCTCTAGTGGCTAACTATGGCTACACCTTC	CASALVANYGYTF
.	once	TRBJ2-2	TRBV5-1	TGCGCCAGCAGCCTGATACGGGCCGGGGAGCTGTTTTTT	CASSLIRAGELFF
TRBD1	.	TRBJ2-7	TRBV30	TGTGCCTGGAGTGGGGCAGGGGGCCATCCGTACTTC	CAWSGAGGHPYF
TRBD2	.	TRBJ2-3	TRBV19	TGTGCCAGTACCCCTACCGCGGGAGACACAGATACGCAGTATTTT	CASTPTAGDTDTQYF
.	.	TRBJ1-1	TRBV6-5	TGTGCCAGCAGTTACGGGAGGGATGGGGACACTGAAGCTTTCTTT	CASSYGRDGDTEAFF
TRBD2	.	TRBJ2-5	TRBV5-5	TGTGCCAGCAGCTTTGGACTAGATGAGACCCAGTACTTC	CASSFGLDETQYF
.	.	TRBJ1-4	TRBV30	TGTGCCTGGAGTGTACGGGATCGGAGAAAACTGTTTTTT	CAWSVRDRRKLFF
.	.	TRBJ2-1	TRBV7-3	TGTGCCAGCAGCTCGCTGCTGAGCTCCTACAATGAGCAGTTCTTC	CASSSLLSSYNEQFF
.	.	TRBJ2-3	TRBV7-3	TGTGCCAGCAGCCCCACTGCAGCGTGGGGCACAGATACGCAGTATTTT	CASSPTAAWGTDTQYF
.	.	TRBJ2-1	TRBV9	TGTGCCAGCAGCGTCTCGGTGGGAGACAATGAGCAGTTCTTC	CASSVSVGDNEQFF
.	.	TRBJ1-4	TRBV29-1	TGCAGCGTTCAGAGCTATGAAAAACTGTTTTTT	CSVQSYEKLFF
TRBD1	.	TRBJ1-3	TRBV15	TGTGCCACCAGCAGAGGGACAGGGGGCTCTGGAAACACCATATATTTT	CATSRGTGGSGNTIYF
.	.	TRBJ2-3	TRBV2	TGTGCCAGCAGTGGCCGCACAGATACGCAGTATTTT	CASSGRTDTQYF
.	.	TRBJ1-1	TRBV2	TGTGCCAGCAGTACAGAGACTAACACTGAAGCTTTCTTT	CASSTETNTEAFF
.	.	TRBJ1-6	TRBV5-4	TGTGCCAGCAGACCGGACGGATCTTCACCCCTCCACTTT	CASRPDGSSPLHF
.	.	TRBJ1-1	TRBV11-3	TGTGCCAGCAGCTTACCGGGGGGGAGAGCTGAAGCTTTCTTT	CASSLPGGRAEAFF
.	.	TRBJ2-1	TRBV28	TGTGCCAGCAGTTCTCGCTACAATGAGCAGTTCTTC	CASSSRYNEQFF
.	.	TRBJ2-1	TRBV7-9	TGTGCCAGCAGCTCCCCGAGTCGCTCCTACAATGAGCAGTTCTTC	CASSSPSRSYNEQFF
.	.	TRBJ1-2	TRBV7-8	TGTGCCAGCAGCTTAGGGGGCTATGGCTACACCTTC	CASSLGGYGYTF
TRBD1	.	TRBJ1-4	TRBV28	TGTGCCAGCAGTTTGGACAGGGGACGTGAAAAACTGTTTTTT	CASSLDRGREKLFF
.	.	TRBJ1-6	TRBV30	TGTGCCTGGAGTGTACGTCTCCGTAGTTCACCCCTCCACTTT	CAWSVRLRSSPLHF
TRBD2	.	TRBJ2-3	TRBV5-1	TGCGCCAGCAGCTTGGAACTAGCGGGAGCGGTAAGCACAGATACGCAGTATTTT	CASSLELAGAVSTDTQYF